The subject of this entry is one TCR beta chain. Looked up from germline, CDR1 is SGHRS and CDR2 is YFSETQ. Trimming removed 3 bases at V and 3 bases at J, with 15 bases between. The CDR3 runs 15 residues. Profiled with immunoSEQ multiplex PCR; TCRdb holds only in-frame clones, not every one. The data hold roughly 350,000 clones, with 75% to 90% observed a single time. This sample is drawn from a study of cytomegalovirus exposure and HLA in healthy donors. The TCR comes from a woman between 18 and 30 years old in good health and CMV-seronegative. The chain joins TRBV5-1 to TRBJ1-2, with D maybe TRBD1 (5 bases). Sequencing used PBMCs. CDR3 sequence reads: CASSSTGTLDYGYTF. Written as DNA, the CDR3 is TGCGCCAGCAGCTCCACAGGAACCCTCGACTATGGCTACACCTTC.